This note documents a single T cell receptor (beta chain) sequence. There is no known antigen for this receptor. The input lacks base qualities; no much larger clone sits a single base away. The study deep-sequenced TCR repertoires of sorted CD4+ and CD8+ blood T cells from severe aplastic anemia patients and healthy subjects. Ficoll-Paque density gradient centrifugation was used to isolate peripheral blood mononuclear cells. CD4+ and CD8+ T cells were sorted by FACS or magnetic beads before DNA extraction. The sample is drawn from a study of CD8+CD57+ T cells in acquired aplastic anemia listed by TCRdb under 2018. Turning to the overall study: On average, sorted CD4+ and CD8+ cells yielded 3.2 ug of extracted DNA, with a range of about 0.18 to 27.4 ug.

The CDR3, from cysteine to phenylalanine, totals 15 residues. The kept DNA is CDR3 alone, 45 bases in frame from the first base. CDR1 DFQATT and CDR2 SNEGSKA were looked up in the germline V gene (reference sequence). Here V drops 2 bases and J drops 2 bases, and the junction holds 7 bases not matched to any gene. The research as a whole found: Between patients and healthy controls, no significant difference in CD8+ Simpson's diversity was found (P=0.060). Fewer than 35 CD8+ CDR3 sequences were found to be shared between patients and controls, but these sequences appeared to be highly expressed in patients and within the immunodominant clones of the patients.

TCR beta VDJ combination and CDR3 sequence profiling used genomic DNA as the template. An Illumina HiSeq 2000 was used for TCR repertoire sequencing. On the study's bioinformatics: TRBV/TRBJ rearrangement plots, CDR3 size and DJ length profiles, and Simpson's diversity index were used to assess repertoires. The most abundant DNA sequence in the deep sequencing data was taken as the immunodominant clone. CDR3 amino acid sequences were checked for sharing across subjects and were also compared against the VDJdb database and published repertoires. TCRdb cleaned the public reads at Q25 with fastp, built clones with MiXCR and kept in-frame beta chains. Rows merge per CDR3 protein into single entries with the most common DNA and genes. TCRdb, not the original authors, processed these V and J calls. A total of under 200,000 distinct CDR3 sequences appear in this sample, 64% of them only once. The top ten hold 46% of the sample.

The chain was built from TRBV20-1 and TRBJ2-7, with 9 bases matching TRBD1. The TCR was taken from a human donor with severe aplastic anemia or a healthy control (not recorded which). The sequencing input was sorted CD4+, CD8+, or CD8+CD57+ T cells (not recorded which) from PBMCs. The nucleotide sequence is given as TGCAGTGCTAGAAAGGGACAGGGAAGACCCTACGAGCAGTACTTC. This codes for CSARKGQGRPYEQYF.